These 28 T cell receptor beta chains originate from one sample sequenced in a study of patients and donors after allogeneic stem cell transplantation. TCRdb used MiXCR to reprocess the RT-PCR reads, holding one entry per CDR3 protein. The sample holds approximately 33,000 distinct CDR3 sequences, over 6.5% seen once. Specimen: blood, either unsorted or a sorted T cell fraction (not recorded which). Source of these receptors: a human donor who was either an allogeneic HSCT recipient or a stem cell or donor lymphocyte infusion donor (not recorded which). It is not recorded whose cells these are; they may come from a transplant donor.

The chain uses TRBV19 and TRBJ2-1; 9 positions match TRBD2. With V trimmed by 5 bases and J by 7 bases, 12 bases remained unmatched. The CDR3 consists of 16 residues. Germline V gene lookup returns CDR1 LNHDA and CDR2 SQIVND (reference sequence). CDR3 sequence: CASSLLSGGSRNEQFF. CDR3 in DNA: TGTGCCAGTAGTTTACTTAGCGGGGGAAGCCGTAATGAGCAGTTCTTC.

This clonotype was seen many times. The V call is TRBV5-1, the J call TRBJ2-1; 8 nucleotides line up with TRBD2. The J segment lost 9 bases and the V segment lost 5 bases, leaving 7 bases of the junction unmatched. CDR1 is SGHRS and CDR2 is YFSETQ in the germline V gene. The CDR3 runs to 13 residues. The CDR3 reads CASRLPGLGEQFF. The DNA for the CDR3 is TGCGCCAGCAGACTACCGGGACTAGGTGAGCAGTTCTTC.

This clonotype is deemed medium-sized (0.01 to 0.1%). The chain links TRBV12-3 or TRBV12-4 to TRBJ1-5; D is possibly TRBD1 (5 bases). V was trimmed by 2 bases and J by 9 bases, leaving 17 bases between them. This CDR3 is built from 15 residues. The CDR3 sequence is CASSLIPGRDRPQHF. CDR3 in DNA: TGTGCCAGCAGTTTAATACCAGGGAGGGATCGGCCCCAGCATTTT.

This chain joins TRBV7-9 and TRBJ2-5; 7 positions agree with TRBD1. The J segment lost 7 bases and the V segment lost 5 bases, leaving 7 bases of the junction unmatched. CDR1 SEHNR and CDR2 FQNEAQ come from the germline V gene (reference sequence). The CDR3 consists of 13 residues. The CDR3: CASSPGGKGTQYF. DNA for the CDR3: TGTGCCAGCAGCCCAGGGGGAAAGGGGACCCAGTACTTC.

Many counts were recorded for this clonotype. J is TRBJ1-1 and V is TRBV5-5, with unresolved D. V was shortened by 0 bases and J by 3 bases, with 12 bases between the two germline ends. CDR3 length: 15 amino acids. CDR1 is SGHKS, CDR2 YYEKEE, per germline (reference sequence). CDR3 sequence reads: CASSLEAELYTEAFF. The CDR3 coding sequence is TGTGCCAGCAGCTTGGAGGCCGAGCTGTACACTGAAGCTTTCTTT.

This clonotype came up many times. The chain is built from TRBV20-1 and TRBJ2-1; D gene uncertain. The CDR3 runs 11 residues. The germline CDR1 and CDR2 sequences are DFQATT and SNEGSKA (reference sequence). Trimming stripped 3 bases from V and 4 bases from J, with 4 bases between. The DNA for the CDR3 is TGCAGTGCTAGGGGTTACAATGAGCAGTTCTTC. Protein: CSARGYNEQFF.

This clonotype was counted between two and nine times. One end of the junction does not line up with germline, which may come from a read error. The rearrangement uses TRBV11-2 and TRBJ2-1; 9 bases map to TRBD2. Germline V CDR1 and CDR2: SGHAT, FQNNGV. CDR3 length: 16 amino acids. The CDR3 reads CASSLDPGLALLEQLF. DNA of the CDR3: TGTGCCAGCAGCTTAGATCCGGGACTAGCCCTTTTGGAGCAGCTCTTC.

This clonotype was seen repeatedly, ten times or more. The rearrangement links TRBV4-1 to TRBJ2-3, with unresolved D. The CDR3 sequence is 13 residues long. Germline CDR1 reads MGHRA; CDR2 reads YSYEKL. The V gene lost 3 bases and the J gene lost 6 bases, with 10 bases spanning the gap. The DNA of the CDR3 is TGCGCCAGCAGCCACCCTCAGAGGGATACGCAGTATTTT. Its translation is CASSHPQRDTQYF.

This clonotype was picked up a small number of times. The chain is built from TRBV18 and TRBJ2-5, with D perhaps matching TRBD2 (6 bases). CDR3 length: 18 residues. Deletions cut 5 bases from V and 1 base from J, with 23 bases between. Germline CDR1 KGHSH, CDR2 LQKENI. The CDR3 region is CASSIPGLDKWGQETQYF. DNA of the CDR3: TGTGCCAGCTCAATCCCGGGACTCGACAAATGGGGCCAAGAGACCCAGTACTTC.

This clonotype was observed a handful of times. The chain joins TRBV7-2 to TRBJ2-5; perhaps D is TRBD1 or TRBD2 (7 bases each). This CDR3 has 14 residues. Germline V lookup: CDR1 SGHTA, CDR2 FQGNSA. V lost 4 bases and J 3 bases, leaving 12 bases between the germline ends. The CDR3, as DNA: TGTGCCAGCAGCTACCAGGGGGGGGAAGAGACCCAGTACTTC. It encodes CASSYQGGEETQYF.

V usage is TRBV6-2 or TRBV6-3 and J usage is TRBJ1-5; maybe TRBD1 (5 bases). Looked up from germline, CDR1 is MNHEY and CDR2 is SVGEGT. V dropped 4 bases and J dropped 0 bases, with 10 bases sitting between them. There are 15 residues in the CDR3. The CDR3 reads CASSFTRGSNQPQHF. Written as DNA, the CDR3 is TGTGCCAGCAGTTTTACTAGGGGTAGCAATCAGCCCCAGCATTTT.

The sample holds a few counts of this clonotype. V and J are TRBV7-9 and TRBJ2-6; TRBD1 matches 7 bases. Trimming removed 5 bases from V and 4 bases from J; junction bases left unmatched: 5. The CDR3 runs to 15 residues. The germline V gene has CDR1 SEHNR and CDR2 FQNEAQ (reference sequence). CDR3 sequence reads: CASSLRGSGANVLTF. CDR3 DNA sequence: TGTGCCAGCAGCCTCAGGGGGTCCGGGGCCAACGTCCTGACTTTC.

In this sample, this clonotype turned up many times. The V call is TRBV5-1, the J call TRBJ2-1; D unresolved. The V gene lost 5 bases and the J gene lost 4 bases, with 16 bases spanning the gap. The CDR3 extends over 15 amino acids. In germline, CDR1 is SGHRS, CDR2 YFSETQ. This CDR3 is CASRENQALYNEQFF. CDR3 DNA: TGCGCCAGCAGAGAGAATCAAGCCTTATACAATGAGCAGTTCTTC. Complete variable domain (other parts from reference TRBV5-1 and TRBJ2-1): KAGVTQTPRYLIKTRGQQVTLSCSPISGHRSVSWYQQTPGQGLQFLFEYFSETQRNKGNFPGRFSGRQFSNSRSEMNVSTLELGDSALYLCASRENQALYNEQFFGPGTRLTVL.

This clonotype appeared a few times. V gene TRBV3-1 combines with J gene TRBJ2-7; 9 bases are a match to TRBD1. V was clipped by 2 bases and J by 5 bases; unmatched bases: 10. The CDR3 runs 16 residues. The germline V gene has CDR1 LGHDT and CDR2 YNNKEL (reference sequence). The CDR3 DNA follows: TGTGCCAGCAGCCAACTCTTCCGGGGACAGGGACACGAGCAGTACTTC. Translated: CASSQLFRGQGHEQYF.

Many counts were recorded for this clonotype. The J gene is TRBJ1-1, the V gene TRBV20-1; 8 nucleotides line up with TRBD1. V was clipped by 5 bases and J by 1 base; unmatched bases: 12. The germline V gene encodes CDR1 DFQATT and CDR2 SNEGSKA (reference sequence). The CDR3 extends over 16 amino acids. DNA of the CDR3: TGCAGTGCTTACGGTAGGGACAGGAGCACGAACACTGAAGCTTTCTTT. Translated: CSAYGRDRSTNTEAFF.

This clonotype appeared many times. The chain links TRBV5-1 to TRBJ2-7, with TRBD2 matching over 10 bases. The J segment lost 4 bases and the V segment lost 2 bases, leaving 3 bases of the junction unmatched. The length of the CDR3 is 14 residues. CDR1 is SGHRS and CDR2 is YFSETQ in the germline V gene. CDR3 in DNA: TGCGCCAGCAGCTTCCAAGCGGGAGGGTACGAGCAGTACTTC. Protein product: CASSFQAGGYEQYF.

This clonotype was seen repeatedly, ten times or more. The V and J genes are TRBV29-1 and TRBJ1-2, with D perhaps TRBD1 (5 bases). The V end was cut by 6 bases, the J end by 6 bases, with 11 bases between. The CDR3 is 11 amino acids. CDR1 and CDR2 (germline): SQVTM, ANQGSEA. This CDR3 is CSVRGSDGYTF. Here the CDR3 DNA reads TGCAGCGTGAGGGGATCTGATGGCTACACCTTC. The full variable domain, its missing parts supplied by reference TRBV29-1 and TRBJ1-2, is SAVISQKPSRDICQRGTSLTIQCQVDSQVTMMFWYRQQPGQSLTLIATANQGSEATYESGFVIDKFPISRPNLTFSTLTVSNMSPEDSSIYLCSVRGSDGYTFGSGTRLTVV.

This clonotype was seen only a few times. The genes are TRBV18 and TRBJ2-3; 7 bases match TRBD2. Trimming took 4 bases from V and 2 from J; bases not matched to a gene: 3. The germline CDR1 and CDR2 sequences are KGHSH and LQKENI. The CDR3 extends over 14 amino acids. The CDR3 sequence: CASSRGTITDTQYF. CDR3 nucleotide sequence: TGTGCCAGCTCACGGGGGACTATCACAGATACGCAGTATTTT. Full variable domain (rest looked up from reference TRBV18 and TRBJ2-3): NAGVMQNPRHLVRRRGQEARLRCSPMKGHSHVYWYRQLPEEGLKFMVYLQKENIIDESGMPKERFSAEFPKEGPSILRIQQVVRGDSAAYFCASSRGTITDTQYFGPGTRLTVL.

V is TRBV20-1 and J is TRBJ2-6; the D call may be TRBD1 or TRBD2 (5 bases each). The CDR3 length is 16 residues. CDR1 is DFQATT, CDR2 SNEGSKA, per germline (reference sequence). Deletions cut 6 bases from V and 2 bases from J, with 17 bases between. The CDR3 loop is CSALAPLGAGANVLTF. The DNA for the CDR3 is TGCAGTGCGTTAGCGCCGTTAGGGGCTGGGGCCAACGTCCTGACTTTC.

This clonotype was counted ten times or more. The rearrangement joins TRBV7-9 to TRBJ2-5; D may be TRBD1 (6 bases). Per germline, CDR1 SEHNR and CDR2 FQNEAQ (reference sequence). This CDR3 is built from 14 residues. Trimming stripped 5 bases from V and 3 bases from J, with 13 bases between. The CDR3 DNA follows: TGTGCCAGCAGCGTTCGGACAGACGAAGAGACCCAGTACTTC. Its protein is CASSVRTDEETQYF.

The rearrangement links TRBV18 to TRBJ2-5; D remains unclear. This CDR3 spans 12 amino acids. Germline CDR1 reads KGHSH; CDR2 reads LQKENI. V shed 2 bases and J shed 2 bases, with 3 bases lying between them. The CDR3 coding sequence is TGTGCCAGCTCACCAGCTCAAGAGACCCAGTACTTC. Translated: CASSPAQETQYF.

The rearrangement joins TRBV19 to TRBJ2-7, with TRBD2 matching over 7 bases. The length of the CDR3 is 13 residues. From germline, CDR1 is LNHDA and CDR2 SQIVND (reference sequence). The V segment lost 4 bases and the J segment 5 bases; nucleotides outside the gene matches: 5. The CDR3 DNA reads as TGTGCCAGTAGTACCGGGGAGGGTGACGAGCAGTACTTC. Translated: CASSTGEGDEQYF. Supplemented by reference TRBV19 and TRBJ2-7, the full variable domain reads DGGITQSPKYLFRKEGQNVTLSCEQNLNHDAMYWYRQDPGQGLRLIYYSQIVNDFQKGDIAEGYSVSREKKESFPLTVTSAQKNPTAFYLCASSTGEGDEQYFGPGTRLTVT.

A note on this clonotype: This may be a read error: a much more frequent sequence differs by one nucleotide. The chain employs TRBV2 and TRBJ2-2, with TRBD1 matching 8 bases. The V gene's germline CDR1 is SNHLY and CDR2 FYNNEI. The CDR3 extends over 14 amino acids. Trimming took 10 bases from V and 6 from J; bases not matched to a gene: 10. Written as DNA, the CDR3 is TGTGCCAACAACCGGGACAGGTACCCCGGGGAGCTGTTTTTT. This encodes CANNRDRYPGELFF. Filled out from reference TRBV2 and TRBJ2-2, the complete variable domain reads EPEVTQTPSHQVTQMGQEVILRCVPISNHLYFYWYRQILGQKVEFLVSFYNNEISEKSEIFDDQFSVERPDGSNFTLKIRSTKLEDSAMYFCANNRDRYPGELFFGEGSRLTVL.

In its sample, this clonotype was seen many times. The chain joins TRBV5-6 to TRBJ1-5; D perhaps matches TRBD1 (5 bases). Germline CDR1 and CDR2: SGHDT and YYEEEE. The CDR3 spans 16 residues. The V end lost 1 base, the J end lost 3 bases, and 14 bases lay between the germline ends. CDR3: CASSLLRGGTNQPQHF. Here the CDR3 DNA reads TGTGCCAGCAGCTTGTTAAGAGGAGGGACCAATCAGCCCCAGCATTTT.

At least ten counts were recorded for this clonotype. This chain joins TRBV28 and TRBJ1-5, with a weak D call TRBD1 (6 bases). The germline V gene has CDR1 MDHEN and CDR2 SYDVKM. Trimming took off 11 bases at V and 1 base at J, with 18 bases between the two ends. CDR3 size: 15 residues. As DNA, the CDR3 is TGTGCCGCAGGGTTAGTCCAGGGGAGCAATCAGCCCCAGCATTTT. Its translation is CAAGLVQGSNQPQHF.

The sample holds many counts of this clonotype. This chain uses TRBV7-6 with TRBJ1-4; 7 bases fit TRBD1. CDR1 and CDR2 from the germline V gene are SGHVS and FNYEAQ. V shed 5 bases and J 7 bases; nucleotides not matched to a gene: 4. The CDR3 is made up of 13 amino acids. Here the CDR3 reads CASSKQGIEKLFF. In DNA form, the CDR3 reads TGTGCCAGCAGCAAACAGGGGATTGAAAAACTGTTTTTT.

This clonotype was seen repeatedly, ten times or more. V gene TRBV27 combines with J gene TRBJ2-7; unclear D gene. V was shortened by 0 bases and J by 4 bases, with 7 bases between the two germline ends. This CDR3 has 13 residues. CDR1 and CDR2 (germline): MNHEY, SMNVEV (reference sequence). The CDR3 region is CASSLSRRYEQYF. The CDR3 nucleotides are TGTGCCAGCAGTTTATCTCGCCGGTACGAGCAGTACTTC.

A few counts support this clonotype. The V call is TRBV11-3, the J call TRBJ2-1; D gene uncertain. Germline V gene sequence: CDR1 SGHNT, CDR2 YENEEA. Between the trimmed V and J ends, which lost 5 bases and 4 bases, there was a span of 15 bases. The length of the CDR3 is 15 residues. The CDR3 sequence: CASSLLRSSYNEQFF. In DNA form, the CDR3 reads TGTGCCAGCAGCCTTCTACGGAGTTCGTACAATGAGCAGTTCTTC. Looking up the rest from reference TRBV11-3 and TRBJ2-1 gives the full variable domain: EAGVVQSPRYKIIEKKQPVAFWCNPISGHNTLYWYLQNLGQGPELLIRYENEEAVDDSQLPKDRFSAERLKGVDSTLKIQPAELGDSAVYLCASSLLRSSYNEQFFGPGTRLTVL.